One sample yielded the 4 T cell receptor beta chains listed below, sequenced in a study of T-cell reconstitution after alpha-beta-depleted transplantation in children (TCRdb year 2016). Libraries were built with PCR. TCRdb names Illumina HiSeq 2500 as the instrument used. To normalize quantification of the TCRbeta repertoire, the TCR libraries were built with molecular barcoding that relied on unique molecular identifiers. The public reads were reanalyzed by TCRdb: fastp trimming at Q25, MiXCR alignment, in-frame beta chains only. Rows with one shared CDR3 protein collapse into an entry with the most common genes and DNA. The sample yields hundreds of thousands of distinct CDR3 sequences; 10% were counted once. The ten largest make up roughly 2.1% of the sample. The treatment or condition label of this sample denotes: allogeneic hematopoietic cell transplantation with graft depleted of TCRalphabeta T cells and CD19 B cells.

The sample here was PBMCs, taken before TCRalphabeta/CD19-depleted stem cell transplant. Receptors originate from a child aged 2-15 years with inherited bone marrow failure, due to receive a stem cell transplant.

This clonotype came up many times. The chain carries TRBV29-1 and TRBJ2-7, with D perhaps TRBD2 (6 bases). This CDR3 comprises 13 residues. The V gene's germline CDR1 is SQVTM and CDR2 ANQGSEA. For the CDR3, the DNA is TGCAACCCTCGGCCGGCGGGACCCTACGAGCAGTACTTC. Its protein product is CNPRPAGPYEQYF.

At least ten counts were recorded for this clonotype. The chain uses TRBV5-1 and TRBJ2-5; TRBD1 matches at 7 bases. The CDR3 is 16 residues long. Germline V gives CDR1 SGHRS, CDR2 YFSETQ. Trimming cost V 0 bases and J 2 bases; bases outside gene matches: 7. CDR3 in amino acids: CASSLGLGQEQETQYF. DNA of the CDR3: TGCGCCAGCAGCTTGGGTCTAGGACAGGAACAAGAGACCCAGTACTTC.

This clonotype was counted between two and nine times. The V gene is TRBV9, the J gene TRBJ2-2; D unresolved. V lost 4 bases to trimming and J lost 3 bases, with 10 bases between them. In germline, CDR1 is SGDLS, CDR2 YYNGEE. The CDR3 is made up of 14 amino acids. CDR3 in amino acids: CASSPTGYTGELFF. The CDR3 DNA reads TGTGCCAGCAGCCCCACCGGGTACACCGGGGAGCTGTTTTTT. Drawing the rest from reference TRBV9 and TRBJ2-2, the complete variable domain is DSGVTQTPKHLITATGQRVTLRCSPRSGDLSVYWYQQSLDQGLQFLIQYYNGEERAKGNILERFSAQQFPDLHSELNLSSLELGDSALYFCASSPTGYTGELFFGEGSRLTVL.

Note on this clonotype: This sequence may be a read error, since a much larger clone differs from it by one base. No conserved phenylalanine or tryptophan is present at the end of the CDR3, so a read error is the likely explanation. The rearrangement links TRBV5-1 to TRBJ2-7; 10 bases are a match to TRBD1. The CDR3 totals 15 residues. The trim removed 3 bases at V and 3 bases at J, leaving 6 bases unmatched. The V gene's germline CDR1 is SGHRS and CDR2 YFSETQ. CDR3 sequence reads: CASSSGTGVVYEQYS. The CDR3 nucleotides are TGCGCCAGCAGCTCCGGGACAGGGGTTGTCTACGAGCAGTACTCC.